This TCR beta chain was sequenced for a study of blood T cell repertoires in COVID-19. In the study overall: There were acute and convalescent COVID-19 samples, and they came from the United States, Italy and Spain.

J gave up 4 bases and V 1 base, and 3 bases lay outside the gene matches. From germline, CDR1 is SGHTA and CDR2 FQGNSA. CDR3 length: 15 amino acids. Generated by immunoSEQ multiplex PCR, the TCRdb table keeps only in-frame clones and is missing some. The table includes around 250,000 clones, around nine tenths detected once. Sequencing input: peripheral blood. J is TRBJ2-5 and V is TRBV7-2; 10 bases are shared with TRBD2. The clonotype was recovered from a woman between 70 and 85 years old with active or convalescent COVID-19. The CDR3 loop reads CASSLGSGGGETQYF. The DNA for the CDR3 is TGTGCCAGCAGCTTAGGGAGCGGGGGGGGAGAGACCCAGTACTTC.